This T cell receptor beta chain stems from a study of T cell responses to AZD1222 COVID-19 vaccine. Study-wide findings and caveats: Females outnumbered males among donors, who were mostly white British; clonal diversity was possibly underestimated.

CDR1 and CDR2 (germline): MGHDK, SYGVNS. This CDR3 has 11 amino acids. The V and J ends lost 6 bases and 3 bases respectively, with 6 bases between them. Produced via immunoSEQ multiplex PCR; TCRdb's table is partial and in-frame only. The sample yields some 150,000 clones, roughly nine tenths seen once. As regards this clone: Antigen unknown.

This chain joins TRBV25-1 and TRBJ2-7; D is unresolved. The sequence was obtained from an adult in good health. Source: peripheral blood, taken on day 0 of AZD1222 vaccination. The CDR3 reads CASSRDYEQYF. As DNA, the CDR3 is TGTGCCAGCAGCAGAGACTACGAGCAGTACTTC.